The sequence of this T cell receptor (beta chain) was determined in a study of T cell changes during pregnancy in multiple sclerosis. Trimming shortened V by 8 bases and J by 3 bases, and 7 bases separated the two germline ends. Germline CDR1 and CDR2: MNHNY and SVGAGI (reference sequence). The CDR3 extends over 11 amino acids. Clones were sequenced by immunoSEQ multiplex PCR, and TCRdb holds only the in-frame ones, with some missing. The sample carries around 80,000 clones, around 90% recorded once. The clonotype comes from a female donor with multiple sclerosis, enrolled in a pregnancy study. Here the sequenced sample was peripheral blood, taken before pregnancy. The V call is TRBV6-6, the J call TRBJ2-5; D is perhaps TRBD2 (5 bases). The CDR3 DNA sequence: TGTGCCAGCGGGAGCAAAGAGACCCAGTACTTC. Translating it yields CASGSKETQYF.